This entry describes one T cell receptor beta chain. Its antigen is unknown. This record belongs to a study of PD-L1 blockade in urothelial cancer. Background on the study: Peripheral blood specimens exhibited a median yield of about 140,000 T cells. General study findings and limits: Below-median pretreatment blood TCR clonality predicted better survival. When measured at 3 weeks, tumor-associated blood clones expanded more in durable-benefit patients.

Profiling relied on immunoSEQ multiplex PCR, and the TCRdb table lists in-frame clones only, not all of them. This table has approximately 50,000 clones, around 80% appearing once. Time point: pretreatment peripheral blood. Every patient provided from 1 to 8 samples, collected pretreatment and on-treatment. Trimming stripped 0 bases from V and 4 bases from J, with 10 bases between. The CDR3 is made up of 14 amino acids. CDR1 is SGHRS and CDR2 is YFSETQ in the germline V gene. The rearrangement uses TRBV5-1 and TRBJ1-1, with D perhaps TRBD1 (5 bases). This clonotype was sampled from a man between 65 and 85 years old with urothelial cancer. The source material was PBMCs, sampled around atezolizumab (anti-PD-L1) treatment. CDR3 DNA: TGCGCCAGCAGCTTGGCAACAGGTTCCACTGAAGCTTTCTTT. It is translated as CASSLATGSTEAFF.